This T cell receptor (beta chain) was found in a study of shared clonotypes between healthy human individuals. Study-wide findings and caveats: Shared across a handful of donors were around 5% of the naive CD4 clonotypes.

Data came from immunoSEQ multiplex PCR; TCRdb stores just in-frame clones and leaves some out. The profile shows hundreds of thousands of clones, 60% to 75% of them singletons. Germline values: CDR1 MGHDK, CDR2 SYGVNS. Deletions cut 4 bases from V and 6 bases from J, with 24 bases between. The CDR3 loop spans 18 amino acids. Comments on this clone: The antigen is unknown.

The sequencing sample was made of memory CD4+ T cells sorted from blood. Subset indicated: CD45RA-negative fraction. The chain employs TRBV25-1 and TRBJ2-2; D might be TRBD1 or TRBD2, each matching 6 bases. The sequence was collected from a woman younger than 45 in good health. The CDR3 nucleotides are TGTGCCAGCAGTGCTCGAGGGGGGTTTGGGGTGGCCCCCGGGGAGCTGTTTTTT. Translation gives CASSARGGFGVAPGELFF.